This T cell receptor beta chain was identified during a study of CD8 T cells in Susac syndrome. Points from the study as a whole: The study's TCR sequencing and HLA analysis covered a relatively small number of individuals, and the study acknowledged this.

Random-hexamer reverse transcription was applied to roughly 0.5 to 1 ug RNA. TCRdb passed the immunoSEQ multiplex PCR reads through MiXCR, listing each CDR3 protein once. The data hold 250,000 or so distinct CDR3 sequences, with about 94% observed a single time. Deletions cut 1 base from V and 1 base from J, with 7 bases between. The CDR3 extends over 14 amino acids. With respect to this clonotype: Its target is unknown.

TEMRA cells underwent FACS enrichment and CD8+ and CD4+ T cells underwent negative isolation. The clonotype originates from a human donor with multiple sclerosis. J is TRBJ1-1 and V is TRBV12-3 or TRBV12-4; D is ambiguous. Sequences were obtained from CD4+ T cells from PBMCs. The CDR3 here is CASSLGAANTEAFF. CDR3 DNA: TGTGCCAGCAGTTTAGGAGCAGCGAACACTGAAGCTTTCTTT.